The clone carrying this T cell receptor (beta chain) has a count of ten or more. The sample's time point: newly diagnosed GD, antithyroid drugs for less than 3 months. Extracted RNA from PBMCs served as the source of the TCR library. These data come from a study of regulatory T cells in long-lasting Graves disease. This CDR3 region has 17 residues. The V gene end was trimmed by 5 bases and the J gene end by 1 base; junction bases not matched to a gene: 8. Germline CDR1 LNHNV, CDR2 YYDKDF (reference sequence). TCR beta libraries were built with iRepertoire HTBI primers and Arm-PCR of CDR3 regions. TCRdb processed the multiplex PCR reads anew with MiXCR; each CDR3 protein has one entry. The sample lists hundreds of thousands of distinct CDR3 sequences; 16% were seen once. This sample also belongs to another study, concerning T cells in Graves' hyperthyroidism and ophthalmopathy. That work adds: Separation of ophthalmopathy from stable hyperthyroidism was achieved by a 13 V-J model.

Material: peripheral blood mononuclear cells (PBMCs), obtained at new diagnosis, from a patient treated with antithyroid drugs. The sequence was collected from a man aged 35-49 years with Graves disease. The gene calls are TRBV15 and TRBJ1-5; 10 positions match TRBD1. CDR3 sequence: CATSLRQGAISNQPQHF. Here the CDR3 DNA reads TGTGCCACCAGCCTACGACAGGGGGCGATAAGCAATCAGCCCCAGCATTTT.